One and the same sample provided the 31 T cell receptor beta chains below, sequenced in a study of PD-1 blockade in classical Hodgkin lymphoma. All patients relapsed after autologous stem cell transplantation, and brentuximab vedotin exposure varied. TCRdb's table, derived via immunoSEQ multiplex PCR, lists solely in-frame clones and lacks some. The data show approximately 90,000 clones, about 90% seen once. The sequenced sample was peripheral blood mononuclear cells (PBMCs), obtained before the second cycle of nivolumab. These receptors all come from a human donor with classical Hodgkin lymphoma.

This sequence joins TRBV5-1 and TRBJ1-1; D gene unclear. The CDR3 spans 13 residues. In germline, CDR1 is SGHRS, CDR2 YFSETQ. V shed 0 bases and J shed 5 bases, with 8 bases lying between them. In DNA form, the CDR3 reads TGCGCCAGCAGCTTGGGTCGGGTAACTGAAGCTTTCTTT. This sequence encodes CASSLGRVTEAFF.

This chain joins TRBV7-9 and TRBJ1-5; D possibly corresponds to TRBD1 (5 bases). Trimming removed 1 base at V and 4 bases at J, with 17 bases between. The germline V gene has CDR1 SEHNR and CDR2 FQNEAQ (reference sequence). The CDR3 totals 17 residues. CDR3 in amino acids: CASSLGVGARSNQPQHF. The DNA of the CDR3 is TGTGCCAGCAGCTTAGGGGTAGGGGCGCGTAGTAATCAGCCCCAGCATTTT. Together with reference TRBV7-9 and TRBJ1-5, the CDR3 gives the full variable domain: DTGVSQNPRHKITKRGQNVTFRCDPISEHNRLYWYRQTLGQGPEFLTYFQNEAQLEKSRLLSDRFSAERPKGSFSTLEIQRTEQGDSAMYLCASSLGVGARSNQPQHFGDGTRLSIL.

The chain combines TRBV19 with TRBJ2-1; 8 bases line up with TRBD1. The V and J ends lost 4 bases and 8 bases, in that order; junction bases with no gene match: 10. The germline CDR1 and CDR2 sequences are LNHDA and SQIVND (reference sequence). The CDR3 covers 15 residues. The CDR3 DNA sequence: TGTGCCAGTAGTAGGGAGGACAGGGTGTTAGATGAGCAGTTCTTC. Protein: CASSREDRVLDEQFF.

To note about this clone: The sample carries other DNA sequences with the same CDR3. The rearrangement links TRBV30 to TRBJ2-5; D remains ambiguous. The CDR3 runs 11 residues. The V gene lost 0 bases and the J gene lost 5 bases, with 4 bases spanning the gap. Germline assignment: CDR1 GTSNPN and CDR2 SVGIG (reference sequence). The CDR3 DNA reads as TGTGCCTGGAGTGTCGGGGAGACCCAGTACTTC. Amino acid sequence: CAWSVGETQYF.

The chain couples TRBV27 to TRBJ2-2; TRBD2 aligns across 9 bases. Germline V CDR1 and CDR2: MNHEY, SMNVEV (reference sequence). The CDR3 length is 15 residues. J gave up 9 bases and V 3 bases, and 8 bases lay outside the gene matches. DNA of the CDR3: TGTGCCAGCAGTTTTTATGCGGGAGGGCCCCGGGAGCTGTTTTTT. Translating it yields CASSFYAGGPRELFF.

This clone was detected once. J is TRBJ2-7 and V is TRBV5-1; D remains ambiguous. The CDR3 consists of 13 residues. Germline V gives CDR1 SGHRS, CDR2 YFSETQ. The ends were cut back, 0 bases at V and 3 bases at J, with 7 bases in the middle. The CDR3 DNA sequence: TGCGCCAGCAGCTTGGGGAATCTCTACGAGCAGTACTTC. Amino acids: CASSLGNLYEQYF. Full variable domain (rest looked up from reference TRBV5-1 and TRBJ2-7): KAGVTQTPRYLIKTRGQQVTLSCSPISGHRSVSWYQQTPGQGLQFLFEYFSETQRNKGNFPGRFSGRQFSNSRSEMNVSTLELGDSALYLCASSLGNLYEQYFGPGTRLTVT.

This chain connects TRBV11-3 to TRBJ2-5; D not resolved. The CDR3 is made up of 13 amino acids. Germline CDR1 and CDR2: SGHNT and YENEEA. Trimming pared 1 base from V and 2 bases from J, leaving 5 bases between. The CDR3 coding sequence is TGTGCCAGCAGCTTAGGACAACAAGAGACCCAGTACTTC. Its translation is CASSLGQQETQYF.

This clone was found once. The V and J genes are TRBV27 and TRBJ2-7; D call uncertain. Trimming left V 0 bases short and J 6 bases short, with 9 bases between. This CDR3 is built from 13 residues. The germline gives CDR1 MNHEY, CDR2 SMNVEV (reference sequence). The CDR3 reads CASSLSDLGEQYF. CDR3 nucleotide sequence: TGTGCCAGCAGTTTATCGGACCTCGGCGAGCAGTACTTC.

The sample holds one count of this clone. The CDR3 DNA is TGTGCCTGGAGCCCAGCTAGCTACGAGCAGTACTTC. It yields the protein CAWSPASYEQYF. The chain uses TRBV30 and TRBJ2-7, with D uncertain. This CDR3 is 12 amino acids long. Trimming left V 3 bases short and J 3 bases short, with 9 bases between. The germline gives CDR1 GTSNPN, CDR2 SVGIG (reference sequence).

The V and J genes are TRBV9 and TRBJ2-6, with D uncertain. V lost 0 bases to trimming and J lost 2 bases, with 6 bases between them. The germline V gene encodes CDR1 SGDLS and CDR2 YYNGEE. The CDR3 is 15 amino acids. DNA of the CDR3: TGTGCCAGCAGCGTAGTAGGAGCTGGGGCCAACGTCCTGACTTTC. It translates to CASSVVGAGANVLTF.

In DNA, the CDR3 is TGTGCCAGCAGTTCGGACAGGGCAGGGAGCTACACCTTC. This codes for CASSSDRAGSYTF. J is TRBJ1-2 and V is TRBV6-5, with 8 bases that match TRBD1. Germline assignment: CDR1 MNHEY and CDR2 SVGAGI. The V segment lost 4 bases and the J segment 9 bases; nucleotides outside the gene matches: 7. The CDR3 runs 13 residues.

V and J are TRBV27 and TRBJ2-1; TRBD1 agrees at 7 bases. The CDR3 consists of 17 residues. V was clipped by 0 bases and J by 0 bases; unmatched bases: 5. Germline V gene lookup returns CDR1 MNHEY and CDR2 SMNVEV (reference sequence). The CDR3 DNA is TGTGCCAGCAGTTTATCAATTGCAGGGGGCTCCTACAATGAGCAGTTCTTC. The encoded protein is CASSLSIAGGSYNEQFF.

CDR3 DNA: TGTGCCTGGTGTAACCTGAACACCGGGGAGCTGTTTTTT. This encodes CAWCNLNTGELFF. The chain links TRBV30 to TRBJ2-2; no reliable D call. V lost 5 bases and J 1 base, leaving 8 bases between the germline ends. The CDR3 is 13 amino acids. Germline V gene sequence: CDR1 GTSNPN, CDR2 SVGIG (reference sequence).

This chain links TRBV5-4 with TRBJ1-3; D remains ambiguous. The CDR3 extends over 15 amino acids. Germline V gives CDR1 SGHNT, CDR2 YYREEE (reference sequence). Trimming removed 1 base at V and 2 bases at J, with 10 bases between. The CDR3 loop is CASSLNSGTGNTIYF. The CDR3, as DNA: TGTGCCAGCAGCTTGAACTCGGGCACTGGAAACACCATATATTTT. Based on the CDR3 plus reference TRBV5-4 and TRBJ1-3, the full variable domain is ETGVTQSPTHLIKTRGQQVTLRCSSQSGHNTVSWYQQALGQGPQFIFQYYREEENGRGNFPPRFSGLQFPNYSSELNVNALELDDSALYLCASSLNSGTGNTIYFGEGSWLTVV.

The V and J genes are TRBV7-8 and TRBJ2-4, with 9 bases lining up with TRBD2. This CDR3 spans 17 amino acids. Germline values: CDR1 SGHVS, CDR2 FQNEAQ. Trimming removed 0 bases from V and 1 base from J; junction bases left unmatched: 4. In DNA, the CDR3 is TGTGCCAGCAGCTTAGCGCGCGGGAGGGTGGCCAAAAACATTCAGTACTTC. It encodes CASSLARGRVAKNIQYF.

The count of this clone is one. The V and J genes are TRBV7-2 and TRBJ1-5; D ambiguous. The CDR3 totals 13 residues. Per germline, CDR1 SGHTA and CDR2 FQGNSA. Trimming removed 5 bases at V and 4 bases at J, with 9 bases between. CDR3 coding DNA: TGTGCCAGCAGCGTCGACTGGAATCAGCCCCAGCATTTT. The encoded protein is CASSVDWNQPQHF. The full variable domain, completed using reference TRBV7-2 and TRBJ1-5, is GAGVSQSPSNKVTEKGKDVELRCDPISGHTALYWYRQSLGQGLEFLIYFQGNSAPDKSGLPSDRFSAERTGGSVSTLTIQRTQQEDSAVYLCASSVDWNQPQHFGDGTRLSIL.

V usage is TRBV28 and J usage is TRBJ2-7; D perhaps matches TRBD2 (6 bases). Germline values: CDR1 MDHEN, CDR2 SYDVKM. This CDR3 is 13 amino acids long. Between the trimmed V and J ends, which lost 5 bases and 6 bases, there was a span of 14 bases. The CDR3 spells CASSGAGRFEQYF. In nucleotides, the CDR3 is TGTGCCAGCAGTGGTGCGGGGCGCTTCGAGCAGTACTTC. The full variable domain, with the rest looked up from reference TRBV28 and TRBJ2-7, is DVKVTQSSRYLVKRTGEKVFLECVQDMDHENMFWYRQDPGLGLRLIYFSYDVKMKEKGDIPEGYSVSREKKERFSLILESASTNQTSMYLCASSGAGRFEQYFGPGTRLTVT.

As DNA, the CDR3 is TGTGCCAGCAGTCGACCTAGGACAGGGGTGAACACTGAAGCTTTCTTT. Translating gives CASSRPRTGVNTEAFF. The chain has TRBV28 and TRBJ1-1, with 9 bases identical to TRBD1. The V gene's germline CDR1 is MDHEN and CDR2 SYDVKM. Trimming removed 5 bases from V and 0 bases from J; junction bases left unmatched: 7. This CDR3 region has 16 residues.

The chain links TRBV30 to TRBJ1-3; the D gene is possibly TRBD1 (5 bases). Between the trimmed V and J ends, which lost 0 bases and 4 bases, there was a span of 13 bases. Germline lookup yields CDR1 GTSNPN and CDR2 SVGIG (reference sequence). The CDR3 runs 15 residues. CDR3 nucleotide sequence: TGTGCCTGGAGTGTAGAAGGGGTATGGGGAAACACCATATATTTT. Translated, it gives CAWSVEGVWGNTIYF.

CDR3 sequence reads: CAIKTSGAYEQYF. The CDR3 DNA reads as TGTGCCATCAAAACTAGCGGAGCCTACGAGCAGTACTTC. The V call is TRBV10-3, the J call TRBJ2-7; TRBD2 agrees at 8 bases. Germline CDR1 ENHRY, CDR2 SYGVKD. This CDR3 is 13 amino acids long. Germline trimming cut 7 bases from V and 2 bases from J; bases unmatched to any gene: 4.

The chain uses TRBV4-1 and TRBJ1-2, with D perhaps TRBD1 (5 bases). From germline, CDR1 is MGHRA and CDR2 YSYEKL. There are 16 residues in the CDR3. V lost 0 bases, J lost 4 bases, and 15 bases lay in between. The chain's CDR3 is CASSQDQDMGGYGYTF. Written as DNA, the CDR3 is TGCGCCAGCAGCCAAGATCAGGACATGGGGGGCTATGGCTACACCTTC.

The chain carries TRBV27 and TRBJ1-1, with D hard to call. Germline V gene data show CDR1 as MNHEY and CDR2 as SMNVEV (reference sequence). This CDR3 spans 14 amino acids. V lost 5 bases and J 0 bases, leaving 10 bases between the germline ends. CDR3 sequence reads: CASSLTSLNTEAFF. CDR3 nucleotide sequence: TGTGCCAGCAGTCTGACAAGCTTGAACACTGAAGCTTTCTTT.

V usage is TRBV28 and J usage is TRBJ1-5; D is unclear. Germline V gene data show CDR1 as MDHEN and CDR2 as SYDVKM. The V end was cut by 3 bases, the J end by 0 bases, with 18 bases between. The CDR3 totals 18 residues. This CDR3 is CASSFPIAEVSSNQPQHF. Written as DNA, the CDR3 is TGTGCCAGCAGTTTCCCTATAGCGGAAGTCTCTAGCAATCAGCCCCAGCATTTT.

This chain connects TRBV9 to TRBJ2-2; 12 bases are a match to TRBD2. The CDR3 totals 22 residues. The V and J ends lost 4 bases and 5 bases, in that order; junction bases with no gene match: 24. Germline CDR1 reads SGDLS; CDR2 reads YYNGEE. CDR3 bases: TGTGCCAGCAGCACCCGTTCCCCTCTAGCGGGAGGGCCCAACCGGGGAACCGGGGAGCTGTTTTTT. It encodes CASSTRSPLAGGPNRGTGELFF. Using reference TRBV9 and TRBJ2-2 for the parts outside the CDR3, the full variable domain is DSGVTQTPKHLITATGQRVTLRCSPRSGDLSVYWYQQSLDQGLQFLIQYYNGEERAKGNILERFSAQQFPDLHSELNLSSLELGDSALYFCASSTRSPLAGGPNRGTGELFFGEGSRLTVL.

The chain recombines TRBV14 with TRBJ1-1, with D perhaps matching TRBD1 (6 bases). Trimming removed 3 bases from V and 5 bases from J, with 10 bases in between. In germline, CDR1 is SGHDN, CDR2 FVKESK. This CDR3 has 13 residues. The CDR3 loop reads CASSQSDRTEAFF. The CDR3 DNA reads as TGTGCCAGCAGCCAGAGCGACAGGACTGAAGCTTTCTTT. Complete variable domain (other parts from reference TRBV14 and TRBJ1-1): EAGVTQFPSHSVIEKGQTVTLRCDPISGHDNLYWYRRVMGKEIKFLLHFVKESKQDESGMPNNRFLAERTGGTYSTLKVQPAELEDSGVYFCASSQSDRTEAFFGQGTRLTVV.

The chain carries TRBV28 and TRBJ1-5; TRBD1 aligns across 8 bases. Germline values: CDR1 MDHEN, CDR2 SYDVKM. This CDR3 has 16 amino acids. The V gene end was trimmed by 8 bases and the J gene end by 3 bases; junction bases not matched to a gene: 12. The CDR3 nucleotides are TGTGCCAGCCAAAAGGCGGGCAGGGGGCTCAATCAGCCCCAGCATTTT. Translation gives CASQKAGRGLNQPQHF.

The V and J genes are TRBV4-2 and TRBJ2-1, with TRBD2 identical over 7 bases. The CDR3 length is 17 residues. J was trimmed by 2 bases and V by 0 bases; bases with no gene match: 7. Germline CDR1 is LGHNA and CDR2 is YNFKEQ. This chain's CDR3 is CASSQDGDYPPYNEQFF. CDR3 in DNA: TGTGCCAGCAGCCAAGACGGGGACTACCCCCCCTACAATGAGCAGTTCTTC.

The chain is built from TRBV19 and TRBJ2-1; D unresolved. Trimming left V 4 bases short and J 8 bases short, with 15 bases between. CDR3 length: 14 residues. The V gene's germline CDR1 is LNHDA and CDR2 SQIVND (reference sequence). The CDR3 coding sequence is TGTGCCAGTAGTAAAAGCCCCATGGAGTATGAGCAGTTCTTC. Amino acid sequence: CASSKSPMEYEQFF.

The J gene is TRBJ2-1, the V gene TRBV27; unclear D gene. Trimming pared 3 bases from V and 7 bases from J, leaving 7 bases between. This CDR3 is built from 12 residues. Germline V gene lookup returns CDR1 MNHEY and CDR2 SMNVEV (reference sequence). CDR3 nucleotide sequence: TGTGCCAGCAGTTTGGGCGTGAATGAGCAGTTCTTC. Its translation: CASSLGVNEQFF.

The chain employs TRBV2 and TRBJ1-3; the match to TRBD1 covers 10 bases. J lost 0 bases, V lost 7 bases, and 9 bases had no gene match. Germline assignment: CDR1 SNHLY and CDR2 FYNNEI. The CDR3 has 17 residues. The CDR3 nucleotides are TGTGCCAGCATCGGGACAGGGGCGTTTATCTCTGGAAACACCATATATTTT. Encoded protein: CASIGTGAFISGNTIYF.

The genes are TRBV18 and TRBJ2-5, with a possible D match to TRBD1 (5 bases). The germline CDR1 and CDR2 sequences are KGHSH and LQKENI. V was clipped by 5 bases and J by 0 bases, with 10 bases between them. This CDR3 has 14 amino acids. The CDR3 nucleotides are TGTGCCAGCTCAAGGACATCGTACCAAGAGACCCAGTACTTC. It translates to CASSRTSYQETQYF.